This T cell receptor beta chain was recovered during a study of blood T cell repertoires in COVID-19. Across the whole study: There were acute and convalescent COVID-19 samples, and they came from the United States, Italy and Spain. Sample material is recorded as cDNA or gDNA derived from T cells, B-cell-depleted T cells, or PBMCs.

The CDR3 runs 16 residues. V was clipped by 4 bases and J by 4 bases, with 20 bases between them. Germline V gene data show CDR1 as SGHDT and CDR2 as YYEEEE. One Seattle source followed patients from active infection through their disease course. In the original workflow: Reference gene primer amplification yielded estimated nucleated cell counts. The repertoire was sequenced with immunoSEQ multiplex PCR; TCRdb's copy has only in-frame clones and lacks some. V, J and clone size reflect that table, while D and trimming were determined from the DNA. The profile shows 160,000 or so clones, roughly 89% of them singletons.

Sequencing used peripheral blood. The source is a woman in her 70s with COVID-19, enrolled during active disease. V gene TRBV5-6 combines with J gene TRBJ1-1; D might be TRBD1 (6 bases). CDR3 DNA sequence: TGTGCCAGCAGCCCCGTAATAGGGGGTCGGGGCACTGAAGCTTTCTTT. Encoded protein: CASSPVIGGRGTEAFF.